Given below is one T cell receptor (beta chain) in context. The target antigen is unknown. Repertoires were generated with immunoSEQ multiplex PCR, while TCRdb's copy carries only in-frame clones and drops some. The sample consists of 300,000 to 350,000 clones, approximately 80% of them appearing once. The data originate from a study of Ad26.COV2.S vaccination and SARS-CoV-2 variants. Study-level background: Once or twice, 56 days apart, Ad26.COV2.S was delivered intramuscularly.

Stated treatment: roughly 18 received Ad26.COV2.S at low or high dose, single or two shots; about 5 received placebo; per-sample allocation not given. Sample collection was performed on day 63 after the first vaccine or placebo injection. The CDR3 extends over 16 amino acids. The V and J ends lost 4 bases and 0 bases, in that order; junction bases with no gene match: 8. Looked up from germline, CDR1 is SGHRS and CDR2 is YFSETQ. Study-wide results and caveats: Whether participants received vaccine or placebo, their non-spike TCR breadth was similar. After vaccination, substantial breadth of spike-specific CD8+ and CD4+ responses was reported.

Here the sequenced sample was peripheral blood, taken in a trial of Ad26.COV2.S vaccine versus placebo. This TCR derives from a person between 18 and 59 years old who received the Ad26.COV2.S COVID-19 vaccine or a placebo. V gene TRBV5-1 combines with J gene TRBJ1-1; 8 nucleotides agree with TRBD1. The CDR3 protein is CASSPTGDRLNTEAFF. The CDR3 nucleotides read TGCGCCAGCAGCCCGACGGGGGACAGGCTGAACACTGAAGCTTTCTTT.